This T cell receptor (beta chain) was sequenced in a study of blood T cell repertoires in COVID-19. As for the study in general: Material from acute and convalescent COVID-19 was sourced from the United States, Italy and Spain. Sources were T cells, B-cell-depleted T cells, or PBMCs; the material itself was cDNA or gDNA.

In the authors' methods: Estimation of nucleated cell counts relied on the amplification of reference gene primers. The assay was immunoSEQ multiplex PCR, and TCRdb's table has in-frame clones only and misses some. That table gives V, J and clone size, and the DNA gave D and trimming. The sample consists of 150,000 to 200,000 clones, 88% of them appearing once. Source material: peripheral blood. This TCR was recovered from a human donor in a cohort sampled during active COVID-19.

Written as DNA, the CDR3 is TGTGCCAGCAGTGTATGGGGCCCGGGACAGGGACCCTACGAGCAGTACTTC. Amino acids: CASSVWGPGQGPYEQYF. The chain joins TRBV27 to TRBJ2-7, with 9 bases matching TRBD1. There are 17 residues in the CDR3. V lost 5 bases, J lost 2 bases, and 13 bases stayed unmatched. CDR1 is MNHEY, CDR2 SMNVEV, per germline (reference sequence).